The rows below give T cell receptor beta chains drawn from one sample of a study of T cell changes during pregnancy in multiple sclerosis. This table comes from immunoSEQ multiplex PCR, and its TCRdb copy is limited to in-frame clones, with some not included. The table includes 78,000 or so clones, 75% to 95% detected once. Sample: CD4+ T cells from peripheral blood mononuclear cells, taken before pregnancy. These receptors originate from a female donor with multiple sclerosis, enrolled in a pregnancy study. The CDR3 runs from the conserved cysteine through the conserved F or W. The D gene is left open where the match is weak. Clone size, where shown, is once, few, many, or a class for clones that have expanded.

clone_size	d_call	v_call	j_call	cdr3_nt	cdr3_aa
.	TRBD1	TRBV9	TRBJ2-7	TGTGCCAGCAGCGTAGCTCCCAGGGGGTACGAGCAGTACTTC	CASSVAPRGYEQYF
.	TRBD1	TRBV5-1	TRBJ1-2	TGCGCCAGCAGTTACAATCCGGGACAGCCTGTGGTCGGCTACACCTTC	CASSYNPGQPVVGYTF
.	.	TRBV11-1	TRBJ1-6	TGTGCCAGCAGCCAACAGAGTAATTCACCCCTCCACTTT	CASSQQSNSPLHF
few	.	TRBV2	TRBJ2-1	TGTGCCAGCGTAGCGGAGACCTCCTACAATGAGCAGTTCTTC	CASVAETSYNEQFF
.	.	TRBV11-2	TRBJ2-2	TGTGCCAGCAGCTTAGGTAGCGGTGAGACCGGGGAGCTGTTTTTT	CASSLGSGETGELFF
.	.	TRBV19	TRBJ1-6	TGTGCCAGTACCCGGACTTTCTCGAATAATTCACCCCTCCACTTT	CASTRTFSNNSPLHF
.	TRBD2	TRBV7-3	TRBJ2-2	TGTGCCAGCAGCTTAGCCGGGACTAGCGGGGGGCCCCTCGGGGAGCTGTTTTTT	CASSLAGTSGGPLGELFF
.	TRBD2	TRBV6-5	TRBJ2-3	TGTGCCAGCAGTTTGAGCGGGAGGCCGGGAACAGATACGCAGTATTTT	CASSLSGRPGTDTQYF
.	TRBD1	TRBV30	TRBJ1-5	TGTGCCTGGATGGGGGGACAGGGGGTTGGTCAGCCCCAGCATTTT	CAWMGGQGVGQPQHF
once	TRBD1	TRBV28	TRBJ1-4	TGTGCCAGCAGTACCGCGGGGACAGGGAGGGAAAAACTGTTTTTT	CASSTAGTGREKLFF
.	TRBD2	TRBV18	TRBJ2-1	TGTGCCAGCGCACAAGCGGGATCGGGAGGCAATGAGCAGTTCTTC	CASAQAGSGGNEQFF
.	TRBD2	TRBV19	TRBJ2-3	TGTGCCAGTAGTATCGGGGGGGCCACAGATACGCAGTATTTT	CASSIGGATDTQYF
.	.	TRBV7-9	TRBJ1-2	TGTGCCAGCAGCTTAGCGCGCAGCTACACCTTC	CASSLARSYTF
.	.	TRBV28	TRBJ2-7	TGTGCCAGCAGAGCCGGACAGCTGCCTGGTGAGCAGTACTTC	CASRAGQLPGEQYF
few	.	TRBV10-3	TRBJ1-2	TGTGCCATCAGTGTAGACAGTAACTATGGCTACACCTTC	CAISVDSNYGYTF
.	.	TRBV19	TRBJ1-3	TGTGCCAGTAGTTACCAGGGTAGAACGGCCATATATTTT	CASSYQGRTAIYF
few	.	TRBV4-1	TRBJ1-1	TGCGCCAGCAGCCAGGGCCCTGAAGCTTTCTTT	CASSQGPEAFF
few	TRBD1	TRBV6-6	TRBJ2-3	TGTGCCAGCAGTTACACGACAGGGGGCGGCACAGATACGCAGTATTTT	CASSYTTGGGTDTQYF
.	.	TRBV5-1	TRBJ2-5	TGCGCCAGCAGTTGGACCCGCCGTAGGGACTTACAAGAGACCCAGTACTTC	CASSWTRRRDLQETQYF
.	.	TRBV7-2	TRBJ2-7	TGTGCCAGCAGTTTCGCGTGGGCCAGGGTTAGCTCCTACGAGCAGTACTTC	CASSFAWARVSSYEQYF
.	TRBD1	TRBV7-6	TRBJ1-3	TGTGCCAGCAGCTCCCCTACAGGGGGTTCTGGAAACACCATATATTTT	CASSSPTGGSGNTIYF
.	TRBD1	TRBV6-4	TRBJ1-3	TGTGCCAGCAGTGAAGAAAGGACAGGGGTAGGAAACACCATATATTTT	CASSEERTGVGNTIYF
.	.	TRBV7-9	TRBJ1-2	TGTGCCAGCAGCCAGGGAATCGGTGGCTACACCTTC	CASSQGIGGYTF
.	.	TRBV28	TRBJ1-5	TGTGCCACCCTACTCTCCATGGGCAATCAGCCCCAGCATTTT	CATLLSMGNQPQHF
once	TRBD1	TRBV5-6	TRBJ1-6	TGTGCCAGCAGCCACTTTACAGGGGACAATTCACCCCTCCACTTT	CASSHFTGDNSPLHF
.	TRBD1	TRBV2	TRBJ2-7	TGTGCCAGCAGTGCTACAGGGGCCGAGCAGTACTTC	CASSATGAEQYF
.	.	TRBV5-1	TRBJ1-2	TGCGCCAGCAGCTTGGGCAGGGTTTATGGCTACACCTTC	CASSLGRVYGYTF
.	.	TRBV6-1	TRBJ1-2	TGTGCCAGCAGCCCAATTGAGGTCTTAGAGGGCTACACCTTC	CASSPIEVLEGYTF
.	.	TRBV5-1	TRBJ2-3	TGCGCCAGCAGCCTATACCCGACCGCGACGGGTACAGATACGCAGTATTTT	CASSLYPTATGTDTQYF
.	TRBD1	TRBV28	TRBJ1-1	TGTGCCAGCAGCCAACAGGGGGCGAACACTGAAGCTTTCTTT	CASSQQGANTEAFF
.	.	TRBV6-4	TRBJ2-2	TGTGCCAGCAGGAGCACCGGGGAGCTGTTTTTT	CASRSTGELFF
once	TRBD1	TRBV7-8	TRBJ2-7	TGTGCCAGCAGCTCCCGGGACAGGGGCGATTACGAGCAGTACTTC	CASSSRDRGDYEQYF
.	.	TRBV5-4	TRBJ1-1	TGTGCCAGCAGCTTGATCAGTCCACACACTGAAGCTTTCTTT	CASSLISPHTEAFF
.	.	TRBV10-3	TRBJ2-7	TGTGCCATCAGTGTAGGGGCGGACCGCGGGCAGTACTTC	CAISVGADRGQYF
.	.	TRBV7-2	TRBJ1-5	TGTGCCAGCAGCTTAGTAGCAGGGGGCAATCAGCCCCAGCATTTT	CASSLVAGGNQPQHF